Only one count was recorded for the clone carrying this TCR beta chain. Its antigen is still unknown. This entry is derived from a study of shared clonotypes between healthy human individuals. Whole-study results and caveats: Generation of non-shared clonotypes was less probable than generation of clonotypes shared by all four donors. A generally larger estimated richness was seen in naive subsets than in memory subsets.

For sorted subsets, 150 to 200 ng DNA per replicate equaled about 31,000 T cell genomes. Clones were read by immunoSEQ multiplex PCR, and TCRdb kept only the in-frame ones, dropping some. The repertoire consists of millions of clones, with around 96% occurring once and the leading ten covering more than 0.95%. Naive CD8 cells were CD45RO-negative, positively selected for CCR7, excluding terminally differentiated effector memory CD45RA+ cells. The donors, healthy adults who were HIV-negative, had experienced no recent acute infections or vaccinations. The germline V gene has CDR1 SNHLY and CDR2 FYNNEI. This CDR3 has 13 residues. Germline trimming cut 7 bases from V and 7 bases from J; bases unmatched to any gene: 6.

Material for sequencing was naive CD8+ T cells sorted from blood. The sequence was collected from a man aged 18-30 years in good health. The V call is TRBV2, the J call TRBJ1-4; the match to TRBD1 covers 7 bases. CDR3: CASTPQGTEKLFF. CDR3 coding DNA: TGTGCCAGCACCCCACAGGGGACTGAAAAACTGTTTTTT.